A single sample gave rise to the 5 T cell receptor beta chains below, sequenced in a study of blood T cell repertoires in COVID-19. Assay: immunoSEQ multiplex PCR; the TCRdb copy retains only in-frame clones and omits some. The repertoire consists of fewer than 150,000 clones, with about four fifths occurring once and the leading ten covering about an eighth. Sequencing was carried out using peripheral blood. The receptors derive from a woman aged 25 to 39 who had recovered from COVID-19.

The chain links TRBV29-1 to TRBJ1-2; D not certain. This CDR3 has 10 amino acids. The V and J ends lost 3 bases and 14 bases respectively, with 13 bases between them. Germline V gene data show CDR1 as SQVTM and CDR2 as ANQGSEA. CDR3 protein: CSVELPPGTF. For the CDR3, the DNA is TGCAGCGTTGAGCTCCCTCCGGGAACCTTC.

The chain carries TRBV27 and TRBJ1-6, with 8 bases that match TRBD1. CDR1 and CDR2 from the germline V gene are MNHEY and SMNVEV (reference sequence). The CDR3 consists of 16 residues. J gave up 8 bases and V 6 bases, and 12 bases lay outside the gene matches. CDR3 DNA: TGTGCCAGCAGAGCCCGACCGGGACAGGTCGATTCACCCCTCCACTTT. Protein product: CASRARPGQVDSPLHF.

The chain combines TRBV19 with TRBJ2-3; the D gene is possibly TRBD2 (5 bases). CDR3 length: 13 amino acids. Germline-derived CDR1 and CDR2 are LNHDA and SQIVND (reference sequence). Trimming left V 7 bases short and J 6 bases short, with 14 bases between. The CDR3 loop reads CASIAVGEDTQYF. The CDR3 coding sequence is TGTGCCAGTATCGCAGTCGGGGAGGATACGCAGTATTTT.

The J gene is TRBJ1-3, the V gene TRBV12-5, with TRBD1 identical over 9 bases. This CDR3 contains 14 residues. Germline assignment: CDR1 LGHNT and CDR2 FRNRAP. The J segment lost 4 bases and the V segment lost 6 bases, leaving 4 bases of the junction unmatched. The CDR3 DNA reads as TGTGCTAGTGGACGGACAGGGGACGGAAACACCATATATTTT. It is translated as CASGRTGDGNTIYF.

The chain links TRBV7-2 to TRBJ2-7; 11 bases fit TRBD2. V dropped 1 base and J dropped 6; count of bases not matched to a gene: 2. The germline V gene has CDR1 SGHTA and CDR2 FQGNSA. This CDR3 has 14 amino acids. The CDR3 is CASSLVLAGVEQYF. The DNA for the CDR3 is TGTGCCAGCAGCTTAGTACTAGCGGGAGTCGAGCAGTACTTC. Drawing the rest from reference TRBV7-2 and TRBJ2-7, the complete variable domain is GAGVSQSPSNKVTEKGKDVELRCDPISGHTALYWYRQSLGQGLEFLIYFQGNSAPDKSGLPSDRFSAERTGGSVSTLTIQRTQQEDSAVYLCASSLVLAGVEQYFGPGTRLTVT.